These 21 T cell receptor beta chains originate from one sample sequenced in a study of cytomegalovirus exposure and HLA in healthy donors. This PCR relied on a set of 60 Vbeta primers and 13 Jbeta primers. Some clones are missing from TCRdb's copy, which holds only in-frame ones; the method was immunoSEQ multiplex PCR. The data show around 240,000 clones, around 80% seen once. The sample was PBMCs. These receptors originate from a woman aged 40 to 50 in good health and CMV-seropositive.

This chain links TRBV6-1 with TRBJ2-7; D is possibly TRBD2 (6 bases). Trimming took 7 bases from V and 2 from J, leaving 18 bases between them. In germline, CDR1 is MNHNS, CDR2 SASEGT. The CDR3 is 15 residues long. For the CDR3, the DNA is TGTGCCAGCAACAAAAGGGGCGGGGCAACCTACGAGCAGTACTTC. This encodes CASNKRGGATYEQYF.

The chain recombines TRBV2 with TRBJ2-2, with 10 bases that match TRBD2. V lost 6 bases and J lost 7; bases outside the gene matches: 8. CDR1 and CDR2 from the germline V gene are SNHLY and FYNNEI. The CDR3 is 15 residues long. CDR3 in DNA: TGTGCCAGCAGCCCCGCACTAGCGGGGTACGGGGAGCTGTTTTTT. It translates to CASSPALAGYGELFF.

The chain employs TRBV7-2 and TRBJ2-7, with 7 positions matching TRBD2. The CDR3 consists of 15 residues. V lost 1 base to trimming and J lost 3 bases; unmatched junction nucleotides: 6. The V gene's germline CDR1 is SGHTA and CDR2 FQGNSA. CDR3 sequence: CASSLVGGRGYEQYF. In DNA form, the CDR3 reads TGTGCCAGCAGCTTAGTGGGCGGGAGAGGCTACGAGCAGTACTTC.

The chain employs TRBV28 and TRBJ2-1; no reliable D call. The CDR3 length is 13 residues. Per the germline V gene, CDR1 is MDHEN and CDR2 is SYDVKM. V lost 6 bases and J lost 0, with 6 bases in between. The CDR3 DNA follows: TGTGCCAGCAGGGGCTACTCCTACAATGAGCAGTTCTTC. It translates to CASRGYSYNEQFF. Combining the CDR3 with reference TRBV28 and TRBJ2-1 gives the whole variable domain DVKVTQSSRYLVKRTGEKVFLECVQDMDHENMFWYRQDPGLGLRLIYFSYDVKMKEKGDIPEGYSVSREKKERFSLILESASTNQTSMYLCASRGYSYNEQFFGPGTRLTVL.

The rearrangement links TRBV7-3 to TRBJ2-3; no definite D call. The CDR3 loop spans 12 amino acids. Looked up from germline, CDR1 is SGHTA and CDR2 is FQGTGA. V was trimmed by 2 bases and J by 3 bases, leaving 3 bases between them. This chain's CDR3 is CASSLSTDTQYF. Written as DNA, the CDR3 is TGTGCCAGCAGCTTATCGACAGATACGCAGTATTTT.

The rearrangement uses TRBV5-1 and TRBJ1-1; 8 nucleotides match TRBD1. CDR1 and CDR2 (germline): SGHRS, YFSETQ. With V trimmed by 2 bases and J by 4 bases, 13 bases remained unmatched. This CDR3 region has 17 residues. CDR3 loop: CASSFPPGQVGSTEAFF. The DNA of the CDR3 is TGCGCCAGCAGCTTCCCGCCGGGACAGGTAGGGAGCACTGAAGCTTTCTTT. The full variable domain, completed using reference TRBV5-1 and TRBJ1-1, is KAGVTQTPRYLIKTRGQQVTLSCSPISGHRSVSWYQQTPGQGLQFLFEYFSETQRNKGNFPGRFSGRQFSNSRSEMNVSTLELGDSALYLCASSFPPGQVGSTEAFFGQGTRLTVV.

The V gene is TRBV7-2, the J gene TRBJ1-1; maybe TRBD1 (5 bases). The CDR3 is 15 amino acids. Germline-derived CDR1 and CDR2 are SGHTA and FQGNSA. V shed 5 bases and J shed 3 bases, with 16 bases lying between them. The DNA of the CDR3 is TGTGCCAGCAGCCGCAAACCTACAGGTTACACTGAAGCTTTCTTT. The encoded protein is CASSRKPTGYTEAFF.

The chain couples TRBV4-1 to TRBJ1-2; D is ambiguous. In germline, CDR1 is MGHRA, CDR2 YSYEKL. This CDR3 comprises 16 residues. Trimming removed 4 bases from V and 4 bases from J, with 19 bases in between. The DNA for the CDR3 is TGCGCCAGCAGCCGAGACGTCTCCCCCGGGGTCTATGGCTACACCTTC. Its translation is CASSRDVSPGVYGYTF.

This chain uses TRBV5-1 with TRBJ2-2; 8 bases line up with TRBD1. Trimming removed 4 bases from V and 7 bases from J; junction bases left unmatched: 12. The CDR3 runs to 16 residues. CDR1 is SGHRS, CDR2 YFSETQ, per germline. The chain's CDR3 is CASSIQAQGAGGELFF. The CDR3 DNA is TGCGCCAGCAGCATACAAGCCCAGGGGGCAGGCGGGGAGCTGTTTTTT. Full variable domain (missing parts from reference TRBV5-1 and TRBJ2-2): KAGVTQTPRYLIKTRGQQVTLSCSPISGHRSVSWYQQTPGQGLQFLFEYFSETQRNKGNFPGRFSGRQFSNSRSEMNVSTLELGDSALYLCASSIQAQGAGGELFFGEGSRLTVL.

V gene TRBV6-6 combines with J gene TRBJ2-7; D is perhaps TRBD1 (6 bases). Germline loops: CDR1 MNHNY, CDR2 SVGAGI (reference sequence). V was shortened by 2 bases and J by 3 bases, with 17 bases between the two germline ends. The CDR3 totals 16 residues. The CDR3 DNA reads as TGTGCCAGCAGTTACCTACAGGGCTCCGTAGGCTACGAGCAGTACTTC. It codes for CASSYLQGSVGYEQYF.

The rearrangement joins TRBV29-1 to TRBJ1-2, with 8 bases lining up with TRBD1. Germline CDR1 SQVTM, CDR2 ANQGSEA. With V trimmed by 4 bases and J by 4 bases, 11 bases remained unmatched. The CDR3 covers 15 residues. This CDR3 reads CSVVSKDREIYGYTF. CDR3 DNA sequence: TGCAGCGTTGTCTCCAAGGACAGGGAGATCTATGGCTACACCTTC. Variable domain in full (rest from reference TRBV29-1 and TRBJ1-2): SAVISQKPSRDICQRGTSLTIQCQVDSQVTMMFWYRQQPGQSLTLIATANQGSEATYESGFVIDKFPISRPNLTFSTLTVSNMSPEDSSIYLCSVVSKDREIYGYTFGSGTRLTVV.

The genes are TRBV5-6 and TRBJ2-5, with TRBD2 identical over 16 bases. The J call may be wrong; the DNA end is better matched by TRBJ2-7. This CDR3 spans 16 amino acids. Germline V gene lookup returns CDR1 SGHDT and CDR2 YYEEEE. CDR3 amino acids: CASSWGLAGGDYEQYF. The CDR3 nucleotides read TGTGCCAGCAGCTGGGGACTAGCGGGAGGGGACTACGAGCAGTACTTC.

The genes are TRBV6-1 and TRBJ1-1; no clear D. CDR1 and CDR2 from the germline V gene are MNHNS and SASEGT. The CDR3 has 14 residues. The germline V and J ends were trimmed by 6 bases and 4 bases, with 15 bases remaining between them. CDR3 in amino acids: CASRSGSALTEAFF. The CDR3 bases are TGTGCCAGCAGGTCGGGGTCAGCCCTCACTGAAGCTTTCTTT.

The genes are TRBV7-2 and TRBJ2-7; 10 bases are a match to TRBD2. The CDR3 spans 14 residues. V dropped 5 bases and J dropped 9; count of bases not matched to a gene: 10. CDR1 is SGHTA and CDR2 is FQGNSA in the germline V gene. CDR3 amino acids: CASSPSGGARGQYF. The CDR3 DNA reads TGTGCCAGCAGCCCCAGCGGGGGGGCCCGGGGGCAGTACTTC.

V is TRBV6-6 and J is TRBJ1-5; D not certain. Trimming removed 5 bases at V and 6 bases at J, with 17 bases between. There are 15 residues in the CDR3. The germline V gene has CDR1 MNHNY and CDR2 SVGAGI (reference sequence). CDR3 amino acids: CASSSSGLVSQPQHF. The CDR3 DNA reads TGTGCCAGCAGTAGCTCCGGACTCGTAAGTCAGCCCCAGCATTTT.

The rearrangement links TRBV5-4 to TRBJ2-4, with 7 bases fitting TRBD2. The CDR3 length is 16 residues. Germline CDR1 and CDR2: SGHNT and YYREEE (reference sequence). V dropped 3 bases and J dropped 1; count of bases not matched to a gene: 7. CDR3 amino acids: CASSYERGGAKNIQYF. The DNA for the CDR3 is TGTGCCAGCAGCTACGAGCGGGGAGGTGCCAAAAACATTCAGTACTTC.

This sequence joins TRBV21-1 and TRBJ2-5; the DNA was not compared with TRBD2, the D call given in the table. TRBV21-1 is a documented pseudogene. CDR3 length equals 17 residues. This CDR3 reads CASSKGSGTPPGETQYF. CDR3 bases: TGTGCCAGCAGCAAAGGGAGCGGGACACCACCGGGAGAGACCCAGTACTTC.

Only one count was recorded for this clone. The chain is built from TRBV9 and TRBJ2-2; D not certain. The germline gives CDR1 SGDLS, CDR2 YYNGEE. The V gene lost 0 bases and the J gene lost 1 base, with 7 bases spanning the gap. This CDR3 has 15 residues. CDR3 loop: CASSVVPVNTGELFF. CDR3 DNA sequence: TGTGCCAGCAGCGTAGTGCCGGTGAACACCGGGGAGCTGTTTTTT.

The chain is built from TRBV4-1 and TRBJ1-4; D possibly corresponds to TRBD1 (5 bases). V was clipped by 4 bases and J by 8 bases, with 14 bases between them. The CDR3 is made up of 14 amino acids. Germline-derived CDR1 and CDR2 are MGHRA and YSYEKL. DNA of the CDR3: TGCGCCAGCAGCCCTGGCCAGGGTCACGAAAAACTGTTTTTT. Encoded protein: CASSPGQGHEKLFF.

The rearrangement links TRBV27 to TRBJ1-6, with TRBD1 matching over 8 bases. Looked up from germline, CDR1 is MNHEY and CDR2 is SMNVEV (reference sequence). The CDR3 is made up of 14 amino acids. Losses at the gene ends were 6 bases for V and 10 bases for J; bases not matched to a gene: 8. The CDR3 sequence: CASSSQGAKSPLHF. For the CDR3, the DNA is TGTGCCAGCAGCTCCCAGGGGGCAAAATCACCCCTCCACTTT.

This rearrangement joins TRBV5-1 to TRBJ2-6; no clear D. The CDR3 spans 16 residues. The V end was cut by 1 base, the J end by 1 base, with 9 bases between. CDR1 and CDR2 (germline): SGHRS, YFSETQ. This chain's CDR3 is CASSLPGTSGANVLTF. DNA for the CDR3: TGCGCCAGCAGCTTGCCAGGCACGTCTGGGGCCAACGTCCTGACTTTC.